The rows below give T cell receptor beta chains drawn from one sample of a study of blood T cell repertoires in COVID-19. Profiled with immunoSEQ multiplex PCR; TCRdb holds only in-frame clones, not every one. Seen here are some 410,000 clones, roughly 88% observed once, and the top ten hold more than 0.9%. Sequenced: PBMCs or T cells enriched from blood (not recorded which). The receptors come from a woman aged 25-40 years with acute COVID-19. The CDR3 runs from the conserved cysteine through the conserved F or W. Each record gives: J gene, D gene, V gene, clone size, CDR3 protein, CDR3 DNA. The D gene is left open where the match is weak. The size field is filled for only some rows; it gives once, few, many or a size class.

TRBJ2-7,TRBD2,TRBV10-2,NA,CASSGSGLAFYEQYF,TGCGCCAGCAGTGGATCAGGACTAGCGTTCTACGAGCAGTACTTC
TRBJ2-2,NA,TRBV29-1,NA,CSVDPGNTGELFF,TGCAGCGTTGACCCAGGGAACACCGGGGAGCTGTTTTTT
TRBJ2-1,NA,TRBV5-1,NA,CASSLGAGGEQFF,TGCGCCAGCAGCTTGGGGGCCGGGGGTGAGCAGTTCTTC
TRBJ2-7,NA,TRBV5-1,NA,CASSLTGPHYEQYF,TGCGCCAGCAGCTTGACAGGGCCACACTACGAGCAGTACTTC
TRBJ2-1,TRBD2,TRBV5-1,NA,CASSRSTGLAGALDEQFF,TGCGCCAGCAGCAGATCCACGGGACTAGCGGGGGCGTTAGATGAGCAGTTCTTC
TRBJ1-1,TRBD1,TRBV29-1,NA,CSATTGIGTEAFF,TGCAGCGCTACGACAGGGATAGGCACTGAAGCTTTCTTT
TRBJ2-3,NA,TRBV11-3,NA,CASSRGSQSLGTDTQYF,TGTGCCAGCAGCCGAGGGAGTCAGTCCCTTGGCACAGATACGCAGTATTTT
TRBJ1-1,TRBD1,TRBV29-1,NA,CSAKDRGWTEAFF,TGCAGCGCAAAGGACAGGGGTTGGACTGAAGCTTTCTTT
TRBJ1-3,NA,TRBV9,few,CASMRDSGNTIYF,TGTGCCAGCATGAGGGACTCTGGAAACACCATATATTTT
TRBJ2-5,TRBD2,TRBV5-1,NA,CASSSGAGMIGTQYF,TGCGCCAGCAGCAGCGGGGCGGGGATGATAGGGACCCAGTACTTC
TRBJ1-6,NA,TRBV30,once,CAWSLQEDSPLHF,TGTGCCTGGAGTTTACAGGAAGATTCACCCCTCCACTTT
TRBJ2-7,NA,TRBV29-1,NA,CSFGGPSLYEQYF,TGCAGCTTTGGCGGCCCCTCTTTGTACGAGCAGTACTTC
TRBJ1-4,NA,TRBV12-3/TRBV12-4,NA,CASRAATNEKLFF,TGTGCCAGCAGGGCTGCAACTAATGAAAAACTGTTTTTT
TRBJ2-7,NA,TRBV7-8,NA,CASSGGTAVFRYEQYF,TGTGCCAGCAGCGGCGGGACCGCGGTATTTCGCTACGAGCAGTACTTC
TRBJ2-3,NA,TRBV5-1,once,CASSLQGSTDTQYF,TGCGCCAGCAGCTTGCAGGGAAGCACAGATACGCAGTATTTT
TRBJ2-7,TRBD1,TRBV6-5,NA,CASRGTGPYEQYF,TGTGCCAGCAGAGGGACAGGTCCCTACGAGCAGTACTTC
TRBJ1-1,TRBD1,TRBV5-1,NA,CASSITGVGTEAFF,TGCGCCAGCAGCATAACAGGGGTGGGCACTGAAGCTTTCTTT
TRBJ2-2,TRBD2,TRBV2,NA,CASSLTGLGVIGELFF,TGTGCCAGCAGCTTGACGGGACTAGGAGTCATTGGGGAGCTGTTTTTT
TRBJ1-2,TRBD1,TRBV6-5,NA,CASSSPDRGLVYGYTF,TGTGCCAGCAGTTCCCCGGACAGGGGGCTTGTCTATGGCTACACCTTC
TRBJ1-1,NA,TRBV2,once,CASGRGNEAFF,TGTGCCAGCGGGAGGGGGAATGAAGCTTTCTTT
TRBJ2-7,NA,TRBV10-3,NA,CAIRSADRDEQYF,TGTGCCATCAGATCCGCCGATCGGGACGAGCAGTACTTC
TRBJ1-2,TRBD1,TRBV24-1,NA,CATSGGGSGYTF,TGTGCCACCAGTGGAGGGGGCTCTGGCTACACCTTC
TRBJ2-7,NA,TRBV3-1/TRBV3-2,NA,CASSQLSPPEQYF,TGTGCCAGCAGCCAATTGTCTCCCCCCGAGCAGTACTTC
TRBJ2-3,NA,TRBV30,NA,CAWGAGKVADTQYF,TGTGCCTGGGGGGCAGGGAAAGTGGCAGATACGCAGTATTTT
TRBJ1-1,NA,TRBV12-3/TRBV12-4,once,CASRRNTEAFF,TGTGCCAGCAGGCGGAACACTGAAGCTTTCTTT
TRBJ1-5,NA,TRBV4-2,NA,CASSQDLRQPQHF,TGTGCCAGCAGCCAAGATTTACGGCAGCCCCAGCATTTT
TRBJ1-2,TRBD1,TRBV3-1/TRBV3-2,NA,CASSQDQGDRGGGYTF,TGTGCCAGCAGCCAAGATCAGGGGGACAGGGGAGGAGGCTACACCTTC
TRBJ2-2,NA,TRBV2,few,CASSENRAGELFF,TGTGCCAGCAGTGAGAACAGGGCCGGGGAGCTGTTTTTT
TRBJ1-6,NA,TRBV9,NA,CASSVNALSSYNSPLHF,TGTGCCAGCAGCGTAAACGCTTTGAGCTCCTATAATTCACCCCTCCACTTT
TRBJ2-3,NA,TRBV7-9,NA,CASSPQTETFTDTQYF,TGTGCCAGCAGCCCCCAAACAGAAACGTTCACAGATACGCAGTATTTT
TRBJ2-1,NA,TRBV3-1/TRBV3-2,once,CASSHEQGPYNEQFF,TGTGCCAGCAGCCATGAGCAGGGCCCCTACAATGAGCAGTTCTTC
TRBJ2-7,TRBD1,TRBV6-5,NA,CASSYYQGAAYEQYF,TGTGCCAGCAGTTACTATCAGGGGGCAGCCTACGAGCAGTACTTC
TRBJ1-2,NA,TRBV2,NA,CASSAVGQERGYGYTF,TGTGCCAGCAGTGCGGTGGGGCAGGAAAGGGGCTATGGCTACACCTTC
TRBJ1-1,TRBD1,TRBV2,NA,CASRGGGWAFF,TGTGCCAGCCGTGGAGGGGGCTGGGCTTTCTTT
TRBJ1-5,TRBD1,TRBV18,NA,CASSHGTGEGQPQHF,TGTGCCAGCTCACACGGGACAGGGGAAGGGCAGCCCCAGCATTTT
TRBJ2-5,NA,TRBV24-1,NA,CATSVGSQETQYF,TGTGCCACCAGTGTCGGTTCCCAAGAGACCCAGTACTTC
TRBJ2-3,TRBD2,TRBV7-9,NA,CASSPQTSGDPDTQYF,TGTGCCAGCAGCCCGCAGACTAGCGGGGATCCAGATACGCAGTATTTT
TRBJ1-4,NA,TRBV3-1/TRBV3-2,NA,CASSPGGQATNEKLFF,TGTGCCAGCAGCCCCGGGGGGCAGGCAACTAATGAAAAACTGTTTTTT
TRBJ2-1,TRBD2,TRBV4-1,NA,CASSQRAGGGLNEQFF,TGCGCCAGCAGCCAACGAGCGGGGGGCGGGTTAAATGAGCAGTTCTTC
TRBJ2-7,TRBD2,TRBV4-3,NA,CASSQALAGPYEQYF,TGCGCCAGCAGCCAAGCCTTAGCGGGGCCCTACGAGCAGTACTTC
TRBJ1-3,TRBD1,TRBV5-6,NA,CASSQRGHSDFSGNTIYF,TGTGCCAGCAGCCAAAGGGGGCACAGTGACTTCTCTGGAAACACCATATATTTT
TRBJ2-5,TRBD2,TRBV15,NA,CATSRTSGAGETQYF,TGTGCCACCAGCAGGACTAGCGGGGCTGGGGAGACCCAGTACTTC
TRBJ1-5,TRBD1,TRBV6-2/TRBV6-3,NA,CASSTDRGENQPQHF,TGTGCCAGCAGTACCGACAGGGGGGAGAATCAGCCCCAGCATTTT